The 8 T cell receptor beta chains reported below all come from one sample, sequenced in a study of T cells in Graves' hyperthyroidism and ophthalmopathy. Amplified regions were TCR beta CDR3 sequences from RNA transcripts. With the HTBI primer set, the TCR CDR3 went through a first round of RT-PCR. Via MiXCR, TCRdb re-called the multiplex PCR reads, giving one row per CDR3 protein. The repertoire consists of about 510,000 distinct CDR3 sequences, with 12% to 15% occurring once and the leading ten covering approximately 15%. Sequencing was carried out using blood. All receptors derive from a woman aged 40 to 50 with Graves' hyperthyroidism.

There are a few counts of this clonotype. J is TRBJ1-1 and V is TRBV28; D perhaps matches TRBD1 (6 bases). The CDR3 length is 14 residues. V was cut by 8 bases and J by 4 bases, with 17 bases left in between. CDR1 MDHEN and CDR2 SYDVKM come from the germline V gene. The CDR3 protein is CASLGTGPGTEAFF. The DNA of the CDR3 is TGTGCCAGCTTGGGAACAGGGCCGGGCACTGAAGCTTTCTTT.

V usage is TRBV5-8 and J usage is TRBJ2-7; weak D call: TRBD1 (7 bases). Germline V CDR1 and CDR2: SGHTS, YDEGEE. Trimming took 4 bases from V and 2 from J, leaving 22 bases between them. The CDR3 is made up of 17 amino acids. The CDR3 is CASSPGGSLYLTYEQYF. The CDR3 DNA sequence: TGTGCCAGCAGCCCAGGGGGGAGTCTCTACCTTACCTACGAGCAGTACTTC.

This clonotype was detected many times. The genes are TRBV20-1 and TRBJ2-7, with TRBD2 matching over 10 bases. Trimming cost V 4 bases and J 3 bases; bases outside gene matches: 3. CDR1 and CDR2 from the germline V gene are DFQATT and SNEGSKA (reference sequence). CDR3 size: 13 residues. The CDR3 is CSATGTSDYEQYF. CDR3 nucleotides: TGCAGTGCTACCGGGACTAGCGACTACGAGCAGTACTTC.

This clonotype was recorded a few times. This chain connects TRBV20-1 to TRBJ2-6; D unclear. V dropped 5 bases and J dropped 0 bases, with 8 bases sitting between them. The germline V gene encodes CDR1 DFQATT and CDR2 SNEGSKA (reference sequence). The length of the CDR3 is 14 residues. CDR3 bases: TGCAGTGCTGTGAGTGGCTCTGGGGCCAACGTCCTGACTTTC. This sequence encodes CSAVSGSGANVLTF.

There are many counts of this clonotype. The chain combines TRBV28 with TRBJ1-2; weak D call: TRBD1 (6 bases). This CDR3 has 14 residues. The germline V gene encodes CDR1 MDHEN and CDR2 SYDVKM. Trimming left V 6 bases short and J 5 bases short, with 16 bases between. CDR3 region: CASSRRDKLYGYTF. In DNA, the CDR3 is TGTGCCAGCAGCCGCCGGGACAAGCTGTATGGCTACACCTTC.

The V and J genes are TRBV6-1 and TRBJ2-2, with 10 bases identical to TRBD2. The CDR3 consists of 16 residues. With 3 bases clipped from V and 6 bases from J, the junction kept 7 bases outside the gene matches. Germline V lookup: CDR1 MNHNS, CDR2 SASEGT. The CDR3 DNA reads as TGTGCCAGCAGTGATTGGGCTAGCGGGAGCCCCGGGGAGCTGTTTTTT. Residues: CASSDWASGSPGELFF.

This clonotype was detected ten times or more. The chain links TRBV3-1 to TRBJ2-7; D may be TRBD1 (5 bases). The germline gives CDR1 LGHDT, CDR2 YNNKEL (reference sequence). The CDR3 spans 13 residues. V lost 4 bases to trimming and J lost 9 bases, with 16 bases between them. CDR3 sequence reads: CASSRGRTELQYF. CDR3 nucleotides: TGTGCCAGCAGCCGGGGCCGAACCGAGTTGCAGTACTTC.

The sample holds a few counts of this clonotype. The chain carries TRBV4-1 and TRBJ2-7; 7 bases fit TRBD1. Germline V lookup: CDR1 MGHRA, CDR2 YSYEKL. The V segment lost 0 bases and the J segment 0 bases; nucleotides outside the gene matches: 2. There are 15 residues in the CDR3. The CDR3, as DNA: TGCGCCAGCAGCCAAGAGCCAGGGGGCTCCTACGAGCAGTACTTC. It is translated as CASSQEPGGSYEQYF.